This T cell receptor beta chain stems from a study of beta chain features in type 1 diabetes. Study-wide findings and caveats: Patients with Type 1 diabetes showed moderately but significantly shorter TCRB CDR3s in all four CD4+ subsets. A closer apparent resemblance between naive, central memory and Treg TCRB repertoires was seen in patients than in healthy donors.

There are 11 residues in the CDR3. The germline V gene has CDR1 SGDLS and CDR2 YYNGEE. Trimming stripped 5 bases from V and 4 bases from J, with 6 bases between. Notes on this clone: The antigen is undetermined. The sample has other DNA sequences that encode this CDR3 too.

Sequencing targeted expressed TCRB transcripts, as all isolated RNA had been reverse transcribed. Sequencing was performed with immunoSEQ multiplex PCR; in TCRdb, only in-frame clones are kept and a portion is missing. The sample contains around 260,000 clones, about a fifth of which appear only once. The rearrangement links TRBV9 to TRBJ1-2; D not certain. The sample taken for sequencing was naive CD4+ T cells from blood. The sequence derives from a woman aged 40 to 50 with type 1 diabetes. CDR3 sequence: CASSPGYGYTF. For the CDR3, the DNA is TGTGCCAGCAGTCCCGGCTATGGCTACACCTTC.